Listed below are T cell receptor beta chains from one sample, sequenced in a study of spatial heterogeneity in lung cancer. Via MiXCR, TCRdb re-called the 5' RACE reads, giving one row per CDR3 protein. The table records 20,000 to 25,000 distinct CDR3 sequences, approximately 4.4% of them present only once. The sequencing here drew on PBMCs, taken at surgery. Receptors were obtained from a male donor with early-stage non-small cell lung cancer. CDR3s include the opening cysteine and the closing phenylalanine or tryptophan. A D gene is named only where the DNA matches it firmly. A clone size is listed for some rows: how often the clone was seen (once, few, many), or a class if it is expanded.

DNA: TGCAGTGCGCCACATACCGGGACAGGGGATATAGCTTTCTTT; CDR3: CSAPHTGTGDIAFF; D: TRBD1; J: TRBJ1-1; size: many; V: TRBV20-1
DNA: TGCAGTGCTGTTGACAGGGGGGGAGAAAACATTCAGTACTTC; CDR3: CSAVDRGGENIQYF; D: TRBD1; J: TRBJ2-4; size: -; V: TRBV20-1
DNA: TGTGCCAGCACCCTAGCCCGGACATCTGAAGCTTTCTTT; CDR3: CASTLARTSEAFF; D: -; J: TRBJ1-1; size: few; V: TRBV6-5
DNA: TGTGCCAGCAGCTTAAGCTCCCCCCCGACCCAGTACTTC; CDR3: CASSLSSPPTQYF; D: -; J: TRBJ2-5; size: -; V: TRBV7-2
DNA: TGTGCCAGCAGTTACTTTCTAGCGGGGGGCCTGGAGACCCAGTACTTC; CDR3: CASSYFLAGGLETQYF; D: TRBD2; J: TRBJ2-5; size: many; V: TRBV6-5
DNA: TGTGCCAGCAGTTTACACTTCCACACAGATACGCAGTATTTT; CDR3: CASSLHFHTDTQYF; D: -; J: TRBJ2-3; size: few; V: TRBV27
DNA: TGTGCCAGCAGCTTAAACGCCAGGGGTTTTTTGGGCTCTGGAAACACCATATATTTT; CDR3: CASSLNARGFLGSGNTIYF; D: -; J: TRBJ1-3; size: many; V: TRBV7-8
DNA: TGTGCCAGCAGCCCGGGGGGGCGGGACGTCGAGACCCAGTACTTC; CDR3: CASSPGGRDVETQYF; D: TRBD2; J: TRBJ2-5; size: many; V: TRBV7-9
DNA: TGCAGTGCTACCAAAGGGGGTCAGCCCCAGCATTTT; CDR3: CSATKGGQPQHF; D: -; J: TRBJ1-5; size: many; V: TRBV20-1
DNA: TGTGCCAGCAGCCTAACCCCGGGTCCCGACAGGCTCACCGGGGAGCTGTTTTTT; CDR3: CASSLTPGPDRLTGELFF; D: -; J: TRBJ2-2; size: many; V: TRBV9
DNA: TGCGCCAGCAGCCAAGAACAGGCTAGTACGGGCGAGCAGTACTTC; CDR3: CASSQEQASTGEQYF; D: -; J: TRBJ2-7; size: many; V: TRBV4-3
DNA: TGTGCCAGCAGCTCCTTCAAGAGGGGGGACAATGAGCAGTTCTTC; CDR3: CASSSFKRGDNEQFF; D: -; J: TRBJ2-1; size: many; V: TRBV7-9
DNA: TGTGCCAGTAGTTCTCTCCGGGAAATTAACACTGAAGCTTTCTTT; CDR3: CASSSLREINTEAFF; D: -; J: TRBJ1-1; size: few; V: TRBV19
DNA: TGCAGTGCTACTACAGGGGGTGGGGCCAACGTCCTGACTTTC; CDR3: CSATTGGGANVLTF; D: TRBD1; J: TRBJ2-6; size: many; V: TRBV20-1
DNA: TGCAGCGTTGAAGATCCCTATGGACGAAATGAGCAGTTCTTC; CDR3: CSVEDPYGRNEQFF; D: -; J: TRBJ2-1; size: many; V: TRBV29-1
DNA: TGCAGCTCTGACCGGGGCAATGAGCAGTTCTTC; CDR3: CSSDRGNEQFF; D: -; J: TRBJ2-1; size: many; V: TRBV29-1
DNA: TGTGCCAGCAGTGGCAGCTCCTACGAGCAGTACTTC; CDR3: CASSGSSYEQYF; D: -; J: TRBJ2-7; size: many; V: TRBV12-3/TRBV12-4
DNA: TGCAGTGCTACCGGGACAGGGAAAGAGACCCAGTACTTC; CDR3: CSATGTGKETQYF; D: TRBD1; J: TRBJ2-5; size: few; V: TRBV20-1
DNA: TGTGCCAGCAGTCTACAGGGACGGTATGAGCAGTTCTTC; CDR3: CASSLQGRYEQFF; D: -; J: TRBJ2-1; size: many; V: TRBV3-1
DNA: TGTGCCAGCAGTATTAGCGGGAGATCAGATACGCAGTATTTT; CDR3: CASSISGRSDTQYF; D: TRBD2; J: TRBJ2-3; size: many; V: TRBV12-3/TRBV12-4
DNA: TGTGCCAGCAGTGAAGGTCAGTCGAATTCACCCCTCCACTTT; CDR3: CASSEGQSNSPLHF; D: -; J: TRBJ1-6; size: many; V: TRBV2
DNA: TGCGCCAGCAGCTTTCCAACTAGCGGGGGGCGGAAGCGCACAGATACGCAGTATTTT; CDR3: CASSFPTSGGRKRTDTQYF; D: TRBD2; J: TRBJ2-3; size: -; V: TRBV5-1
DNA: TGCGCCAGCAGCCCTCACCACACGTTCTACGAGCAGTACTTC; CDR3: CASSPHHTFYEQYF; D: -; J: TRBJ2-7; size: medium-sized; V: TRBV4-3
DNA: TGTGCCAGCAGTTACGAGCGCCACCAAGAGACCCAGTACTTC; CDR3: CASSYERHQETQYF; D: -; J: TRBJ2-5; size: medium-sized; V: TRBV6-5
DNA: TGCGCCAGCAGCTTGGCCGGACAAATGGAGACCCAGTACTTC; CDR3: CASSLAGQMETQYF; D: -; J: TRBJ2-5; size: -; V: TRBV5-1
DNA: TGCAGTGCTGTTACGCTAAGCGGCTTCTCCTACAATGAGCAGTTCTTC; CDR3: CSAVTLSGFSYNEQFF; D: -; J: TRBJ2-1; size: many; V: TRBV20-1
DNA: TGCAGCGTCCGTAAACCGACAGGGTACGAGCAGTACTTC; CDR3: CSVRKPTGYEQYF; D: TRBD1; J: TRBJ2-7; size: many; V: TRBV29-1
DNA: TGTGCCAGCAGCTTCTCTTCGGGGGGCGAGACCCAGTACTTC; CDR3: CASSFSSGGETQYF; D: -; J: TRBJ2-5; size: many; V: TRBV7-2
DNA: TGTGCCAGCAGTCGGCGGACTAGCGGGGGGGATGAGCAGTTCTTC; CDR3: CASSRRTSGGDEQFF; D: TRBD2; J: TRBJ2-1; size: few; V: TRBV12-3/TRBV12-4
DNA: TGTGCCAGCAGTAAACAGGGGGGGTACTATGGCTACACCTTC; CDR3: CASSKQGGYYGYTF; D: TRBD1; J: TRBJ1-2; size: many; V: TRBV28